Listed here are 31 T cell receptor beta chains from one sample, sequenced in a study of T cell responses to AZD1222 COVID-19 vaccine. Here immunoSEQ multiplex PCR was the method, and the copy in TCRdb shows in-frame clones only, minus some. Among fewer than 120,000 clones, less than 90% were seen once, and the ten largest hold around 1.7%. Sequencing used peripheral blood, obtained on day 0 of AZD1222 vaccination. Receptors originate from an adult in good health.

This rearrangement joins TRBV12-3 or TRBV12-4 to TRBJ1-2; 8 nucleotides line up with TRBD1. Unmatched junction bases numbered 3, after V lost 2 bases and J lost 7 bases. The CDR3 consists of 13 residues. This chain's CDR3 is CASSLQGAAGYTF. The CDR3 region has the DNA TGTGCCAGCAGTTTACAGGGGGCGGCTGGCTACACCTTC.

The chain is built from TRBV27 and TRBJ2-1, with D tentatively TRBD2 (7 bases). The CDR3 sequence is 17 residues long. V was trimmed by 7 bases and J by 2 bases, leaving 21 bases between them. The germline gives CDR1 MNHEY, CDR2 SMNVEV (reference sequence). CDR3 sequence (DNA): TGTGCCAGCACCCGGGGAGGGGGGGCGATCACCTACAATGAGCAGTTCTTC. It encodes CASTRGGGAITYNEQFF.

The chain couples TRBV19 to TRBJ2-7; 9 bases match TRBD1. The CDR3 runs 15 residues. Germline V lookup: CDR1 LNHDA, CDR2 SQIVND (reference sequence). J was trimmed by 1 base and V by 1 base; bases with no gene match: 2. The CDR3: CASSIGQGGSYEQYF. Here the CDR3 DNA reads TGTGCCAGTAGTATAGGACAGGGGGGGTCCTACGAGCAGTACTTC.

J is TRBJ2-4 and V is TRBV12-3 or TRBV12-4; D is unclear. This CDR3 is 13 amino acids long. Trimming cost V 5 bases and J 9 bases, with 14 bases left between them. The CDR3 spells CASSTTSTAIQYF. The CDR3 nucleotides are TGTGCCAGCAGTACCACAAGCACCGCCATTCAGTACTTC.

This clone has just a few counts. The J gene is TRBJ1-5, the V gene TRBV5-6; 7 bases are shared with TRBD1. Germline V gene lookup returns CDR1 SGHDT and CDR2 YYEEEE. V shed 5 bases, J shed 0 bases, and the junction held 8 bases outside the gene matches. The CDR3 spans 16 residues. DNA for the CDR3: TGTGCCAGCAGTTCCGGGACAGCCTATAGCAATCAGCCCCAGCATTTT. This codes for CASSSGTAYSNQPQHF.

The V call is TRBV30, the J call TRBJ1-5, with D unresolved. The V gene lost 3 bases and the J gene lost 3 bases, with 9 bases spanning the gap. In germline, CDR1 is GTSNPN, CDR2 SVGIG (reference sequence). The CDR3 is made up of 13 amino acids. As DNA, the CDR3 is TGTGCCTGGAGCGACGGACTCAATCAGCCCCAGCATTTT. It is translated as CAWSDGLNQPQHF. Full variable domain (remainder filled in from reference TRBV30 and TRBJ1-5): SQTIHQWPATLVQPVGSPLSLECTVEGTSNPNLYWYRQAAGRGLQLLFYSVGIGQISSEVPQNLSASRPQDRQFILSSKKLLLSDSGFYLCAWSDGLNQPQHFGDGTRLSIL.

This rearrangement joins TRBV9 to TRBJ1-5; D call uncertain. V was clipped by 3 bases and J by 2 bases, with 12 bases between them. The CDR3 has 15 amino acids. The germline gives CDR1 SGDLS, CDR2 YYNGEE. CDR3 bases: TGTGCCAGCAGCGCGACCGGAGCCGGCAATCAGCCCCAGCATTTT. Its translation: CASSATGAGNQPQHF.

J is TRBJ1-5 and V is TRBV19; D remains unclear. Germline assignment: CDR1 LNHDA and CDR2 SQIVND (reference sequence). The CDR3 contains 14 residues. V lost 7 bases to trimming and J lost 7 bases, with 17 bases between them. For the CDR3, the DNA is TGTGCCAGTACTACGGACCGAGGTAGCCAGCCCCAGCATTTT. This encodes CASTTDRGSQPQHF. Using reference TRBV19 and TRBJ1-5 for the parts outside the CDR3, the full variable domain is DGGITQSPKYLFRKEGQNVTLSCEQNLNHDAMYWYRQDPGQGLRLIYYSQIVNDFQKGDIAEGYSVSREKKESFPLTVTSAQKNPTAFYLCASTTDRGSQPQHFGDGTRLSIL.

The genes are TRBV4-1 and TRBJ2-1; 8 bases are a match to TRBD2. Germline values: CDR1 MGHRA, CDR2 YSYEKL. Losses at the gene ends were 1 base for V and 0 bases for J; bases not matched to a gene: 8. The CDR3 is 18 amino acids. CDR3 sequence reads: CASSQAGSGIGSYNEQFF. DNA of the CDR3: TGCGCCAGCAGCCAAGCCGGTAGCGGGATAGGCTCCTACAATGAGCAGTTCTTC.

CDR3 loop: CASSITANTEAFF. The CDR3 nucleotides are TGTGCCAGCAGTATAACAGCGAACACTGAAGCTTTCTTT. The chain links TRBV12-3 or TRBV12-4 to TRBJ1-1; D is ambiguous. With 5 bases removed from V and 1 base from J, the gap between germline ends came to 8 bases. This CDR3 is 13 amino acids long.

V and J are TRBV15 and TRBJ1-1; possibly TRBD1 for D (5 bases). Trimming stripped 1 base from V and 8 bases from J, with 20 bases between. CDR3 length: 16 residues. CDR1 is LNHNV, CDR2 YYDKDF, per germline (reference sequence). The CDR3 nucleotides are TGTGCCACCAGCAGAGGCGGGGGTCACGAGAGGAGGGAAGCTTTCTTT. This codes for CATSRGGGHERREAFF.

The genes are TRBV29-1 and TRBJ1-4, with 8 bases aligning to TRBD1. Germline V CDR1 and CDR2: SQVTM, ANQGSEA. The V and J ends lost 6 bases and 7 bases, in that order; junction bases with no gene match: 7. There are 13 residues in the CDR3. Here the CDR3 reads CSVTGTGGEKLFF. In nucleotides, the CDR3 is TGCAGCGTCACCGGGACAGGTGGTGAAAAACTGTTTTTT.

V and J are TRBV7-9 and TRBJ2-7; no firm D call. Per the germline V gene, CDR1 is SEHNR and CDR2 is FQNEAQ (reference sequence). V gave up 3 bases and J gave up 2 bases, with 8 bases separating them. This CDR3 region has 13 residues. CDR3 residues: CASSFEGPYEQYF. In nucleotides, the CDR3 is TGTGCCAGCAGCTTCGAAGGACCCTACGAGCAGTACTTC.

For this clone: Additional DNA sequences in this sample encode the identical CDR3. The chain employs TRBV27 and TRBJ1-6; D is ambiguous. Germline CDR1 MNHEY, CDR2 SMNVEV (reference sequence). Trimming removed 2 bases at V and 7 bases at J, with 3 bases between. This CDR3 contains 12 residues. The CDR3 is CASSLQNSPLHF. In nucleotides, the CDR3 is TGTGCCAGCAGTTTACAAAATTCACCCCTCCACTTT.

The chain recombines TRBV6-4 with TRBJ2-2, with TRBD2 matching over 11 bases. The trim removed 5 bases at V and 3 bases at J, leaving 5 bases unmatched. Germline V gene data show CDR1 as MRHNA and CDR2 as SNTAGT. The length of the CDR3 is 16 residues. In DNA form, the CDR3 reads TGTGCCAGCAGTCTAGCGGGGGGCGATGACACCGGGGAGCTGTTTTTT. Amino acids: CASSLAGGDDTGELFF.

The chain has TRBV18 and TRBJ1-2, with D perhaps matching TRBD1 (5 bases). Germline V gives CDR1 KGHSH, CDR2 LQKENI. This CDR3 region has 15 residues. Trimming stripped 5 bases from V and 3 bases from J, with 16 bases between. CDR3: CASSLFGTDDYGYTF. The CDR3 DNA reads as TGTGCCAGCTCATTATTTGGGACGGACGACTATGGCTACACCTTC.

The V call is TRBV19, the J call TRBJ2-7; 10 bases agree with TRBD2. Trimming removed 6 bases from V and 0 bases from J; junction bases left unmatched: 5. The CDR3 length is 15 residues. CDR1 is LNHDA, CDR2 SQIVND, per germline (reference sequence). The CDR3, as DNA: TGTGCCAGTAGGCCTAGCGGGGGTTCCTCCTACGAGCAGTACTTC. Protein: CASRPSGGSSYEQYF.

This sequence joins TRBV28 and TRBJ1-2; D not resolved. In germline, CDR1 is MDHEN, CDR2 SYDVKM. This CDR3 has 16 residues. The V gene lost 5 bases and the J gene lost 4 bases, with 20 bases spanning the gap. The CDR3 region has the DNA TGTGCCAGCAGTACGACCGACACAGCCAAAACCTATGGCTACACCTTC. Translated: CASSTTDTAKTYGYTF.

As to this clone: The same CDR3 can be traced to other DNA sequences in this sample. V gene TRBV7-9 combines with J gene TRBJ1-6, with D possibly matching TRBD1 (6 bases). This CDR3 has 15 residues. The V and J ends lost 1 base and 7 bases respectively, with 11 bases between them. CDR1 and CDR2 from the germline V gene are SEHNR and FQNEAQ (reference sequence). The CDR3 spells CASSLGLDSNSPLHF. In DNA, the CDR3 is TGTGCCAGCAGCTTAGGATTGGACAGCAATTCACCCCTCCACTTT. Combining the CDR3 with reference TRBV7-9 and TRBJ1-6 gives the whole variable domain DTGVSQNPRHKITKRGQNVTFRCDPISEHNRLYWYRQTLGQGPEFLTYFQNEAQLEKSRLLSDRFSAERPKGSFSTLEIQRTEQGDSAMYLCASSLGLDSNSPLHFGNGTRLTVT.

The rearrangement links TRBV19 to TRBJ2-7; possible D gene TRBD2, 5 bases. This CDR3 has 14 amino acids. V was cut by 4 bases and J by 1 base, with 11 bases left in between. Germline assignment: CDR1 LNHDA and CDR2 SQIVND (reference sequence). As DNA, the CDR3 is TGTGCCAGTAGTAACCGGTGGGAGTCCTACGAGCAGTACTTC. It codes for CASSNRWESYEQYF.

This chain links TRBV7-9 with TRBJ2-3; TRBD2 agrees at 7 bases. The V gene end was trimmed by 6 bases and the J gene end by 5 bases; junction bases not matched to a gene: 5. The CDR3 loop spans 13 amino acids. CDR1 and CDR2 (germline): SEHNR, FQNEAQ (reference sequence). CDR3 sequence: CASSGPGGDTQYF. For the CDR3, the DNA is TGTGCCAGCAGTGGACCGGGGGGAGATACGCAGTATTTT.

The rearrangement links TRBV5-8 to TRBJ1-3, with 10 bases aligning to TRBD1. The CDR3 runs 14 residues. V lost 4 bases and J lost 10; bases outside the gene matches: 8. CDR1 is SGHTS and CDR2 is YDEGEE in the germline V gene. The DNA of the CDR3 is TGTGCCAGCAGCCAGACCGGACAGGGGGAGACCATATATTTT. This encodes CASSQTGQGETIYF. Looking up the rest from reference TRBV5-8 and TRBJ1-3 gives the full variable domain: EAGVTQSPTHLIKTRGQQATLRCSPISGHTSVYWYQQALGLGLQFLLWYDEGEERNRGNFPPRFSGRQFPNYSSELNVNALELEDSALYLCASSQTGQGETIYFGEGSWLTVV.

This chain connects TRBV3-1 (or the pseudogene TRBV3-2) to TRBJ1-2, with 10 bases lining up with TRBD1. V was pared by 1 base and J by 7 bases, with 6 bases of the junction left unmatched. The CDR3 loop spans 15 amino acids. Germline assignment: CDR1 LGHDT and CDR2 YNNKEL (reference sequence). CDR3 residues: CASSQGQGAGGGYTF. The CDR3 nucleotides are TGTGCCAGCAGCCAAGGACAGGGGGCAGGAGGTGGCTACACCTTC.

This chain uses TRBV6-5 with TRBJ1-4; the D is unclear. The V gene's germline CDR1 is MNHEY and CDR2 SVGAGI. This CDR3 region has 15 residues. V was pared by 0 bases and J by 7 bases, with 12 bases between. CDR3 protein: CASSYSGKVGEKLFF. The CDR3 nucleotides read TGTGCCAGCAGTTACTCGGGGAAAGTTGGTGAAAAACTGTTTTTT.

The chain recombines TRBV2 with TRBJ2-1; D is perhaps TRBD2 (6 bases). The CDR3 length is 13 residues. The ends were cut back, 6 bases at V and 6 bases at J, with 12 bases in the middle. Germline lookup yields CDR1 SNHLY and CDR2 FYNNEI. CDR3 in amino acids: CASRAVGGNEQFF. DNA for the CDR3: TGTGCCAGCAGAGCGGTGGGAGGCAATGAGCAGTTCTTC.

The chain uses TRBV27 and TRBJ1-5; 9 bases are a match to TRBD1. Trimming removed 7 bases from V and 4 bases from J; junction bases left unmatched: 5. The CDR3 has 14 residues. The V gene's germline CDR1 is MNHEY and CDR2 SMNVEV (reference sequence). The CDR3 here is CASNGTGRNQPQHF. Here the CDR3 DNA reads TGTGCCAGCAATGGGACAGGGAGAAATCAGCCCCAGCATTTT.

The chain employs TRBV25-1 and TRBJ1-1; TRBD1 might be the D (5 bases). Trimming removed 3 bases at V and 1 base at J, with 18 bases between. Germline assignment: CDR1 MGHDK and CDR2 SYGVNS. This CDR3 has 17 residues. This chain's CDR3 is CASSDNALPGPNTEAFF. CDR3 coding DNA: TGTGCCAGCAGTGATAACGCCCTCCCGGGGCCGAACACTGAAGCTTTCTTT. The variable domain in full, completed from reference TRBV25-1 and TRBJ1-1, reads EADIYQTPRYLVIGTGKKITLECSQTMGHDKMYWYQQDPGMELHLIHYSYGVNSTEKGDLSSESTVSRIRTEHFPLTLESARPSHTSQYLCASSDNALPGPNTEAFFGQGTRLTVV.

The chain combines TRBV13 with TRBJ2-1; D is possibly TRBD1 (5 bases). Trimming pared 5 bases from V and 1 base from J, leaving 21 bases between. The CDR3 is made up of 18 amino acids. Germline V gene sequence: CDR1 PRHDT, CDR2 FYEKMQ (reference sequence). CDR3 bases: TGTGCCAGCAGCCCCATTTTTAGGGGAATATATTCCTACAATGAGCAGTTCTTC. Protein sequence: CASSPIFRGIYSYNEQFF.

This clone showed up just once. The genes are TRBV14 and TRBJ1-2, with D maybe TRBD1 (5 bases). Germline V gives CDR1 SGHDN, CDR2 FVKESK. This CDR3 is built from 13 residues. Trimming took 4 bases from V and 3 from J, leaving 9 bases between them. The CDR3 here is CASSPGTDYGYTF. CDR3 bases: TGTGCCAGCAGCCCAGGGACTGACTATGGCTACACCTTC.

The chain couples TRBV19 to TRBJ1-2; D unclear. CDR1 and CDR2 (germline): LNHDA, SQIVND (reference sequence). V gave up 7 bases and J gave up 8 bases, with 8 bases separating them. The CDR3 is made up of 10 amino acids. The CDR3 DNA is TGTGCCAGTAAGGGAGGCGGCTACACCTTC. As protein: CASKGGGYTF.

This chain links TRBV7-9 with TRBJ1-5, with a weak D call TRBD1 (6 bases). The germline V gene has CDR1 SEHNR and CDR2 FQNEAQ (reference sequence). CDR3 length: 13 amino acids. V lost 3 bases to trimming and J lost 7 bases, with 10 bases between them. The CDR3 sequence is CASSFAGVQPQHF. The CDR3 DNA sequence: TGTGCCAGCAGCTTTGCAGGGGTGCAGCCCCAGCATTTT.